The present T cell receptor (beta chain) was sequenced within a study of shared clonotypes between healthy human individuals. TCRdb keeps only in-frame clones here, not all; method: immunoSEQ multiplex PCR. The table has approximately 980,000 clones, 70% to 85% seen once; the top ten hold over 1.3%. This clone appeared once. CDR3 length equals 16 residues. With 1 base clipped from V and 5 bases from J, the junction kept 6 bases outside the gene matches. CDR1 is SGHDT and CDR2 is YYEEEE in the germline V gene. The sample was memory CD4+ T cells sorted from blood. Subset given: CD45RA-negative fraction. This sequence was found in a man aged 18 to 30 in good health. The chain links TRBV5-6 to TRBJ2-2; TRBD1 matches 9 bases. CDR3 bases: TGTGCCAGCAGCTTGAGGGGACAGGGTTTGACCGGGGAGCTGTTTTTT. Protein sequence: CASSLRGQGLTGELFF.